Below are 8 T cell receptor beta chains sequenced from a single sample in a study of cytomegalovirus exposure and HLA in healthy donors. PCR involved 60 Vbeta and 13 Jbeta primers. TCRdb's table, derived via immunoSEQ multiplex PCR, lists solely in-frame clones and lacks some. The sample records 150,000 to 200,000 clones, roughly 80% being singletons. Material for sequencing was PBMCs. These receptor sequences come from a man aged 50-60 years in good health and CMV-seropositive.

The DNA of the CDR3 is TGTGCCAGCAGCAATAGGGCGGGGATGAGTAGCTCCTACGAGCAGTACTTC. Its translation: CASSNRAGMSSSYEQYF. J is TRBJ2-7 and V is TRBV7-2, with a weak D call TRBD2 (6 bases). V dropped 5 bases and J dropped 0 bases, with 20 bases sitting between them. CDR1 SGHTA and CDR2 FQGNSA come from the germline V gene. The CDR3 extends over 17 amino acids.

J is TRBJ2-7 and V is TRBV9; perhaps TRBD1 as D (5 bases). Trimming left V 4 bases short and J 7 bases short, with 24 bases between. The CDR3 sequence is 16 residues long. Germline CDR1 reads SGDLS; CDR2 reads YYNGEE. The CDR3 reads CASSPNRAGNFLEQYF. The CDR3 coding sequence is TGTGCCAGCAGCCCAAACCGGGCAGGGAATTTTCTAGAGCAGTACTTC.

This chain links TRBV5-5 with TRBJ1-2; 9 positions match TRBD1. The CDR3 runs 13 residues. CDR1 and CDR2 (germline): SGHKS, YYEKEE (reference sequence). V was clipped by 4 bases and J by 6 bases; unmatched bases: 4. DNA for the CDR3: TGTGCCAGCAGCGACGGACAGGGGAATGGCTACACCTTC. The encoded protein is CASSDGQGNGYTF.

V usage is TRBV7-3 and J usage is TRBJ2-1; a possible D gene is TRBD2 (5 bases). V lost 1 base and J 5 bases, leaving 9 bases between the germline ends. The germline gives CDR1 SGHTA, CDR2 FQGTGA. The CDR3 runs to 14 residues. Here the CDR3 DNA reads TGTGCCAGCAGCTTAATGTTGACTAACAATGAGCAGTTCTTC. Protein: CASSLMLTNNEQFF. The full variable domain, completed using reference TRBV7-3 and TRBJ2-1, is GAGVSQTPSNKVTEKGKYVELRCDPISGHTALYWYRQSLGQGPEFLIYFQGTGAADDSGLPNDRFFAVRPEGSVSTLKIQRTERGDSAVYLCASSLMLTNNEQFFGPGTRLTVL.

This clone was observed a single time. V gene TRBV10-2 combines with J gene TRBJ1-5; maybe TRBD1 (6 bases). V was cut by 0 bases and J by 5 bases, with 8 bases left in between. The CDR3 covers 14 residues. CDR1 and CDR2 (germline): WSHSY, SAAADI. As DNA, the CDR3 is TGCGCCAGCAGTGAGTCTCAGGGGTATCAGCCCCAGCATTTT. Its protein is CASSESQGYQPQHF.

The chain has TRBV6-1 and TRBJ2-7, with D tentatively TRBD1 (6 bases). Trimming pared 5 bases from V and 0 bases from J, leaving 11 bases between. Looked up from germline, CDR1 is MNHNS and CDR2 is SASEGT. The CDR3 extends over 14 amino acids. The CDR3 sequence: CASSWGQSSYEQYF. CDR3 in DNA: TGTGCCAGCAGTTGGGGACAAAGCTCCTACGAGCAGTACTTC.

The chain recombines TRBV28 with TRBJ2-6; D perhaps matches TRBD2 (6 bases). Germline V gives CDR1 MDHEN, CDR2 SYDVKM. The germline V and J ends were trimmed by 3 bases and 0 bases, with 9 bases remaining between them. The CDR3 runs 16 residues. CDR3 sequence (DNA): TGTGCCAGCAGTTTTGTGGGGGGCTCTGGGGCCAACGTCCTGACTTTC. It is translated as CASSFVGGSGANVLTF.

The DNA for the CDR3 is TGTGCCAGCAGGCCTATACGGACAGGGACTCAGCCCCAGCATTTT. Translating it yields CASRPIRTGTQPQHF. The J gene is TRBJ1-5, the V gene TRBV28; TRBD1 agrees at 8 bases. CDR1 MDHEN and CDR2 SYDVKM come from the germline V gene. The CDR3 sequence is 15 residues long. The trim removed 6 bases at V and 6 bases at J, leaving 10 bases unmatched.